This TCR beta chain emerged from a study of T cell responses to AZD1222 COVID-19 vaccine. Study-level points and caveats: All repertoire sampling was performed exclusively after the peak T cell response. Donors, mostly white British, included more females; clonal diversity was possibly underestimated. Receipt of two AZD1222 doses was followed by a rise in Spike-specific TCR breadth and depth.

Germline CDR1 reads ENHRY; CDR2 reads SYGVKD. The CDR3 extends over 15 amino acids. V was clipped by 4 bases and J by 6 bases; unmatched bases: 10. The method was immunoSEQ multiplex PCR; TCRdb's version includes in-frame clones alone and lacks a portion of them. This table holds roughly 150,000 clones, approximately 90% found once. This clone was seen once. Its antigen remains unknown. This chain joins TRBV10-3 and TRBJ2-7, with 9 positions matching TRBD1. The sequenced sample was peripheral blood, obtained after recovery from COVID-19. This TCR was sampled from an adult who had recovered from COVID-19. The chain's CDR3 is CAISGTGTGSREQYF. The CDR3, as DNA: TGTGCCATCAGTGGAACCGGGACAGGGAGTCGCGAGCAGTACTTC.